This TCR beta chain was recovered during a study of shared clonotypes between healthy human individuals. Note on this clone: What it recognizes is unknown.

Per the germline V gene, CDR1 is MNHEY and CDR2 is SMNVEV (reference sequence). The germline V and J ends were trimmed by 8 bases and 3 bases, with 14 bases remaining between them. The CDR3 sequence is 13 residues long. Libraries were prepared by immunoSEQ multiplex PCR; TCRdb keeps only in-frame clonotypes and omits some of them. The table includes some 740,000 clones, around 93% detected once. Study results and limitations: Unshared clonotypes carried lower generation probabilities than those common to all four donors.

CD45RO-negative, CCR7-positively selected cells formed the naive CD8 fraction, excluding terminally differentiated effector memory CD45RA+ cells. Only Caucasian adults living in Nashville, Tennessee made up the donor group. V and J are TRBV27 and TRBJ2-7, with D unclear. The TCR comes from a man aged 25 to 40 in good health. Specimen: naive CD8+ T cells sorted from blood. The CDR3 is CASGLGNNYEQYF. CDR3 in DNA: TGTGCCAGCGGCTTGGGGAATAACTACGAGCAGTACTTC.